The 8 T cell receptor beta chains below come from one sample, sequenced in a study of cytomegalovirus exposure and HLA in healthy donors. PCR employed 60 Vbeta and 13 Jbeta primers. Assay used: immunoSEQ multiplex PCR; TCRdb lists only in-frame clones, some missing. The repertoire holds 180,000 or so clones, with around 80% as singletons. Sequencing used PBMCs. The receptors were gathered from a man aged 18 to 29 in good health and CMV-seronegative.

A word on this clone: The same CDR3 also results from other DNA sequences found in this sample. The chain recombines TRBV6-1 with TRBJ2-5, with TRBD1 as a possible D gene (6 bases). The V and J ends lost 4 bases and 2 bases respectively, with 11 bases between them. The CDR3 is made up of 14 amino acids. Looked up from germline, CDR1 is MNHNS and CDR2 is SASEGT. CDR3 bases: TGTGCCAGCAGTGTCCAGGGGAGACAAGAGACCCAGTACTTC. It translates to CASSVQGRQETQYF.

CDR3 DNA: TGTGCTAGTGGTTTAAGTCGGGAGTCGACAGATACGCAGTATTTT. Protein product: CASGLSRESTDTQYF. The V and J genes are TRBV12-5 and TRBJ2-3; the D gene is possibly TRBD2 (6 bases). The germline V gene encodes CDR1 LGHNT and CDR2 FRNRAP. Between the trimmed V and J ends, which lost 3 bases and 3 bases, there was a span of 13 bases. The CDR3 runs to 15 residues.

The rearrangement links TRBV6-5 to TRBJ2-3, with 9 bases aligning to TRBD2. Per germline, CDR1 MNHEY and CDR2 SVGAGI. This CDR3 has 16 amino acids. After removal of 2 bases from V and 2 bases from J, the junction contained 5 bases not matched to a gene. The CDR3 region has the DNA TGTGCCAGCAGTTACACAGCGGGGGGTTCCACAGATACGCAGTATTTT. Its protein product is CASSYTAGGSTDTQYF.

This clone was counted a few times. The chain joins TRBV7-9 to TRBJ1-1; D possibly corresponds to TRBD1 (6 bases). CDR1 and CDR2 (germline): SEHNR, FQNEAQ (reference sequence). Deletions cut 2 bases from V and 7 bases from J, with 11 bases between. The CDR3 extends over 13 amino acids. CDR3 sequence reads: CASSLPQGREAFF. The CDR3, as DNA: TGTGCCAGCAGCTTACCCCAGGGGCGTGAAGCTTTCTTT.

This clone was observed a handful of times. J is TRBJ2-7 and V is TRBV7-8; 9 bases map to TRBD1. Germline V gene lookup returns CDR1 SGHVS and CDR2 FQNEAQ. The CDR3 loop spans 14 amino acids. V lost 1 base and J lost 2; bases outside the gene matches: 0. This CDR3 is CASSLGQGAYEQYF. CDR3 coding DNA: TGTGCCAGCAGCTTAGGACAGGGGGCCTACGAGCAGTACTTC.

The chain couples TRBV30 to TRBJ2-7, with D maybe TRBD2 (5 bases). Trimming cost V 5 bases and J 7 bases, with 18 bases left between them. The CDR3 length is 13 residues. Germline CDR1 and CDR2: GTSNPN and SVGIG (reference sequence). CDR3 loop: CAWVMGNGEEQYF. Here the CDR3 DNA reads TGTGCCTGGGTAATGGGCAATGGGGAGGAGCAGTACTTC.

The table lists this clone with a count of one. J is TRBJ2-5 and V is TRBV13; D may be TRBD2 (6 bases). Trimming removed 4 bases at V and 3 bases at J, with 21 bases between. Germline CDR1 PRHDT, CDR2 FYEKMQ (reference sequence). This CDR3 is 17 amino acids long. CDR3 nucleotide sequence: TGTGCCAGCAGCTCCGCTGACTTATCGGGGGTCAAAGAGACCCAGTACTTC. As protein: CASSSADLSGVKETQYF.

This clone has a single count. The rearrangement joins TRBV5-1 to TRBJ1-2; tentative D call: TRBD1 (5 bases). Germline V gives CDR1 SGHRS, CDR2 YFSETQ. The CDR3 contains 15 residues. V lost 6 bases and J 4 bases, leaving 19 bases between the germline ends. CDR3 coding DNA: TGCGCCAGCACCCTAGCGGGGGGTAGCCCCTATGGCTACACCTTC. It encodes CASTLAGGSPYGYTF.